The 28 T cell receptor beta chains below come from one sample, sequenced in a study of blood T cell repertoires in COVID-19. The data were produced by immunoSEQ multiplex PCR, yet TCRdb's version contains in-frame clones alone and is incomplete. The repertoire includes 120,000 or so clones, roughly 90% of them detected once, and approximately 5% sits in the top ten. Sequencing was performed on peripheral blood. Source of these receptors: a man between 60 and 75 years old with COVID-19, enrolled during active disease.

In nucleotides, the CDR3 is TGTGCCAGCAGTTTCCGCCGGGACACAGGCCTAGCCAAAAACATTCAGTACTTC. Translation gives CASSFRRDTGLAKNIQYF. This sequence joins TRBV27 and TRBJ2-4; the D gene is possibly TRBD1 (6 bases). CDR1 and CDR2 (germline): MNHEY, SMNVEV (reference sequence). Trimming left V 3 bases short and J 0 bases short, with 18 bases between. The CDR3 is 18 amino acids.

The rearrangement links TRBV14 to TRBJ2-7; D not resolved. In germline, CDR1 is SGHDN, CDR2 FVKESK. This CDR3 comprises 15 residues. Trimming removed 0 bases from V and 1 base from J, with 10 bases in between. The CDR3 bases are TGTGCCAGCAGCCAAGACAGCAGGTATTCCTACGAGCAGTACTTC. Protein: CASSQDSRYSYEQYF.

This clone was seen once. CDR3 bases: TGCGCCAGCAGCCCCCGGGACAGGGGGGCCAATCAGCCCCAGCATTTT. This codes for CASSPRDRGANQPQHF. The gene calls are TRBV4-1 and TRBJ1-5; TRBD1 matches 11 bases. Germline CDR1 MGHRA, CDR2 YSYEKL. The CDR3 totals 16 residues. J was trimmed by 3 bases and V by 4 bases; bases with no gene match: 5.

The rearrangement links TRBV27 to TRBJ2-7, with D uncertain. Trimming cost V 3 bases and J 1 base, with 7 bases left between them. The germline V gene encodes CDR1 MNHEY and CDR2 SMNVEV (reference sequence). The CDR3 consists of 13 residues. This CDR3 is CASSFLASYEQYF. The CDR3 bases are TGTGCCAGCAGTTTTTTAGCTTCCTACGAGCAGTACTTC.

CDR3: CASSPLIGTGTYEQYF. CDR3 in DNA: TGTGCCAGCAGTCCACTCATCGGGACAGGAACCTACGAGCAGTACTTC. The rearrangement uses TRBV27 and TRBJ2-7; 8 bases map to TRBD1. V lost 5 bases, J lost 2 bases, and 11 bases stayed unmatched. The CDR3 consists of 16 residues. Germline lookup yields CDR1 MNHEY and CDR2 SMNVEV (reference sequence).

The chain employs TRBV30 and TRBJ2-2; no clear D. This CDR3 is built from 14 residues. Between the trimmed V and J ends, which lost 0 bases and 7 bases, there was a span of 12 bases. Germline loops: CDR1 GTSNPN, CDR2 SVGIG (reference sequence). CDR3 nucleotides: TGTGCCTGGAGTGTCCAGGTTGGTGGCGGGGAGCTGTTTTTT. Amino acid sequence: CAWSVQVGGGELFF.

The chain carries TRBV24-1 and TRBJ2-7, with D unresolved. The CDR3 spans 13 residues. Looked up from germline, CDR1 is KGHDR and CDR2 is SFDVKD. Trimming removed 0 bases at V and 6 bases at J, with 8 bases between. CDR3 DNA sequence: TGTGCCACCAGTGATTTGCGTAGCCGCGAGCAGTACTTC. It yields the protein CATSDLRSREQYF.

The genes are TRBV5-1 and TRBJ2-2, with D perhaps matching TRBD1 (6 bases). The CDR3 spans 15 residues. Deletions cut 2 bases from V and 1 base from J, with 9 bases between. Germline assignment: CDR1 SGHRS and CDR2 YFSETQ. CDR3 region: CASSLSRGNTGELFF. The CDR3 DNA sequence: TGCGCCAGCAGCTTAAGCAGGGGGAACACCGGGGAGCTGTTTTTT.

The table lists this clone with a count of one. The chain combines TRBV18 with TRBJ2-5, with 13 positions matching TRBD2. Germline V gene lookup returns CDR1 KGHSH and CDR2 LQKENI. The ends lost 6 bases at V and 2 bases at J; junction bases unmatched: 9. The CDR3 loop spans 17 amino acids. The CDR3 spells CASSPQLAGGIQETQYF. DNA of the CDR3: TGTGCCAGCTCGCCCCAACTAGCGGGAGGGATTCAAGAGACCCAGTACTTC.

The rearrangement joins TRBV5-1 to TRBJ2-5, with a possible D match to TRBD2 (6 bases). This CDR3 comprises 13 residues. Germline CDR1 is SGHRS and CDR2 is YFSETQ. Trimming took 0 bases from V and 4 from J, leaving 7 bases between them. CDR3 amino acids: CASSLAGRETQYF. CDR3 bases: TGCGCCAGCAGCTTGGCCGGGAGAGAGACCCAGTACTTC.

The chain combines TRBV18 with TRBJ2-7; D uncertain. Looked up from germline, CDR1 is KGHSH and CDR2 is LQKENI. The V end was cut by 2 bases, the J end by 3 bases, with 5 bases between. This CDR3 spans 12 amino acids. This CDR3 is CASSPGNYEQYF. For the CDR3, the DNA is TGTGCCAGCTCACCAGGCAACTACGAGCAGTACTTC.

The rearrangement links TRBV4-1 to TRBJ2-7; D gene unclear. Germline CDR1 reads MGHRA; CDR2 reads YSYEKL. The CDR3 consists of 15 residues. Trimming shortened V by 0 bases and J by 3 bases, and 12 bases separated the two germline ends. The CDR3 DNA sequence: TGCGCCAGCAGCCAAGACCCGGAGAGTTTCTACGAGCAGTACTTC. Protein sequence: CASSQDPESFYEQYF.

V and J are TRBV5-4 and TRBJ1-1; D remains ambiguous. V lost 2 bases and J 5 bases, leaving 16 bases between the germline ends. The CDR3 extends over 15 amino acids. The V gene's germline CDR1 is SGHNT and CDR2 YYREEE (reference sequence). The CDR3 here is CASSFSRSGATEAFF. CDR3 in DNA: TGTGCCAGCAGCTTCTCCAGATCGGGTGCAACTGAAGCTTTCTTT.

The V call is TRBV24-1, the J call TRBJ1-3; TRBD1 matches at 11 bases. This CDR3 is 15 amino acids long. Trimming at V came to 5 bases and at J to 3 bases, leaving 2 bases not matched to a gene. CDR1 KGHDR and CDR2 SFDVKD come from the germline V gene. CDR3 nucleotide sequence: TGTGCCACCAGTGCGGGGACAGGGGGTGGAAACACCATATATTTT. Protein sequence: CATSAGTGGGNTIYF.

This clone was seen only once. The V gene is TRBV30, the J gene TRBJ1-3, with 7 nucleotides matching TRBD1. Germline CDR1 reads GTSNPN; CDR2 reads SVGIG (reference sequence). The CDR3 contains 14 residues. Unmatched junction bases numbered 9, after V lost 2 bases and J lost 8 bases. CDR3 protein: CAWSRDSRGDTIYF. The CDR3 DNA reads TGTGCCTGGAGTAGGGACAGCCGCGGGGACACCATATATTTT.

The genes are TRBV7-8 and TRBJ2-2, with 8 bases aligning to TRBD2. CDR1 and CDR2 (germline): SGHVS, FQNEAQ. The trim removed 3 bases at V and 4 bases at J, leaving 7 bases unmatched. This CDR3 is 16 amino acids long. CDR3 protein: CASSLRPGGSTGELFF. CDR3 DNA: TGTGCCAGCAGCTTGCGGCCGGGGGGGAGCACCGGGGAGCTGTTTTTT.

CDR3 amino acids: CASSPRPGGYEQYF. The CDR3 DNA reads as TGTGCCAGCAGCCCCCGGCCGGGGGGCTACGAGCAGTACTTC. The chain uses TRBV5-4 and TRBJ2-7; 7 bases are a match to TRBD2. This CDR3 comprises 14 residues. After removal of 4 bases from V and 3 bases from J, the junction contained 7 bases not matched to a gene. CDR1 is SGHNT, CDR2 YYREEE, per germline (reference sequence).

The rearrangement links TRBV28 to TRBJ1-1; no reliable D call. Trimming shortened V by 2 bases and J by 0 bases, and 4 bases separated the two germline ends. This CDR3 has 13 residues. Germline V gene sequence: CDR1 MDHEN, CDR2 SYDVKM. CDR3 nucleotide sequence: TGTGCCAGCAGTTTAGGCATGAACACTGAAGCTTTCTTT. Translating gives CASSLGMNTEAFF.

The chain couples TRBV6-5 to TRBJ1-2; 7 bases map to TRBD1. Germline loops: CDR1 MNHEY, CDR2 SVGAGI. The junction had 4 bases not matched to a gene; V was cut back by 6 bases and J by 6 bases. The CDR3 consists of 12 residues. CDR3 coding DNA: TGTGCCAGCAGCTATGGACAGGATGGCTACACCTTC. Translation: CASSYGQDGYTF.

The gene calls are TRBV28 and TRBJ1-4; no definite D call. The CDR3 loop spans 16 amino acids. Germline V gives CDR1 MDHEN, CDR2 SYDVKM. Trimming left V 2 bases short and J 0 bases short, with 10 bases between. The CDR3 reads CASSLIGSTTNEKLFF. Here the CDR3 DNA reads TGTGCCAGCAGTTTAATCGGGAGTACAACTAATGAAAAACTGTTTTTT.

The V gene is TRBV27, the J gene TRBJ2-3; no reliable D call. CDR1 is MNHEY and CDR2 is SMNVEV in the germline V gene (reference sequence). V lost 8 bases and J lost 3, with 12 bases in between. The CDR3 runs to 13 residues. CDR3 in amino acids: CASRVVATDTQYF. The CDR3 DNA reads as TGTGCCAGCCGGGTGGTGGCAACAGATACGCAGTATTTT.

V is TRBV6-5 and J is TRBJ1-2; 8 bases line up with TRBD1. CDR3 length equals 14 residues. The V gene end was trimmed by 6 bases and the J gene end by 6 bases; junction bases not matched to a gene: 9. CDR1 and CDR2 (germline): MNHEY, SVGAGI. This CDR3 is CASRADREANGYTF. The CDR3 DNA reads TGTGCCAGCAGGGCGGACAGGGAGGCTAATGGCTACACCTTC.

This rearrangement joins TRBV11-2 to TRBJ1-3, with a possible D match to TRBD1 (6 bases). Trimming took 3 bases from V and 4 from J, leaving 13 bases between them. Germline V gene sequence: CDR1 SGHAT, CDR2 FQNNGV. The CDR3 consists of 15 residues. As DNA, the CDR3 is TGTGCCAGCAGCTTCGGGGGGGCAATGGGAAACACCATATATTTT. This sequence encodes CASSFGGAMGNTIYF.

The rearrangement links TRBV9 to TRBJ1-4, with D possibly TRBD1 on 6 matching bases. CDR1 and CDR2 (germline): SGDLS, YYNGEE. The CDR3 is made up of 15 amino acids. With 0 bases removed from V and 4 bases from J, the gap between germline ends came to 10 bases. The CDR3 spells CASSVAQGFNEKLFF. The CDR3 bases are TGTGCCAGCAGCGTAGCTCAGGGGTTTAATGAAAAACTGTTTTTT.

The rearrangement joins TRBV29-1 to TRBJ2-5; 11 bases map to TRBD2. Germline V gene sequence: CDR1 SQVTM, CDR2 ANQGSEA. The CDR3 spans 17 residues. The V gene end was trimmed by 2 bases and the J gene end by 5 bases; junction bases not matched to a gene: 13. The CDR3 DNA reads as TGCAGCGTTGAAAACAACGTGGGACTAGCGGCCCGGGAGACCCAGTACTTC. This encodes CSVENNVGLAARETQYF.

The rearrangement links TRBV2 to TRBJ1-4, with 9 bases identical to TRBD1. The germline CDR1 and CDR2 sequences are SNHLY and FYNNEI. Unmatched junction bases numbered 10, after V lost 6 bases and J lost 8 bases. CDR3 length equals 15 residues. The DNA for the CDR3 is TGTGCCAGCAGCGCTACAGGGGGCGATAGGGAAAAACTGTTTTTT. Its protein is CASSATGGDREKLFF.

The V and J genes are TRBV9 and TRBJ2-2, with TRBD2 as a possible D gene (6 bases). The CDR3 is 14 amino acids. V was trimmed by 4 bases and J by 4 bases, leaving 11 bases between them. CDR1 is SGDLS, CDR2 YYNGEE, per germline. CDR3 DNA sequence: TGTGCCAGCAGCTGGGCGGGACCCACCGGGGAGCTGTTTTTT. It codes for CASSWAGPTGELFF.

The chain recombines TRBV11-3 with TRBJ2-2; 8 nucleotides agree with TRBD1. The V gene's germline CDR1 is SGHNT and CDR2 YENEEA. J was trimmed by 3 bases and V by 4 bases; bases with no gene match: 1. This CDR3 spans 14 amino acids. The CDR3 spells CASSSDRDTGELFF. The CDR3 nucleotides read TGTGCCAGCAGCTCGGACAGGGACACCGGGGAGCTGTTTTTT.